What follows is one T cell receptor (beta chain) and its context. Antigen unknown. Germline V CDR1 and CDR2: SGHRS, YFSETQ. Trimming took 3 bases from V and 10 from J; bases not matched to a gene: 13. This CDR3 comprises 15 residues. The data stem from a study of shared clonotypes between healthy human individuals. A 200 ng quantity of DNA, 30,000 to 35,000 T cell genomes, went into the sorted-subset replicate PCRs. Generated by immunoSEQ multiplex PCR, the TCRdb table keeps only in-frame clones and is missing some. The sample holds approximately 2,300,000 clones, around 90% seen once. The study drew its donors from healthy HIV-negative adults without recent acute infections or vaccinations. Overall study results and limits: Owing to a small donor count, the genetic and exposure-history diversity represented was limited.

The V and J genes are TRBV5-1 and TRBJ2-1; 7 nucleotides match TRBD2. The sequenced material came from naive CD4+ T cells from PBMCs. Subset described: CD45RA+ positively selected. The sequence derives from a man aged 18 to 29 in good health. Some clones in this sample may be carry-over from other donors' samples. The CDR3 reads CASSSRTRGDGEQFF. CDR3 nucleotide sequence: TGCGCCAGCAGCTCTAGGACTAGAGGGGACGGGGAGCAGTTCTTC.